This passage covers 24 T cell receptor beta chains from one sample sequenced in a study of T cell repertoires in cytomegalovirus infection. TCRdb fed the reads into MiXCR, producing one record per CDR3 protein. The sample lists 450,000 to 650,000 distinct CDR3 sequences; around a quarter were seen once. Sequencing used PBMCs. These TCRs come from a human donor in good health (CMV status not recorded). Some clones in this sample may be carry-over from other donors' samples.

In this sample, this clonotype turned up a few times. V gene TRBV28 combines with J gene TRBJ2-7, with a possible D match to TRBD2 (5 bases). Germline V gene lookup returns CDR1 MDHEN and CDR2 SYDVKM. This CDR3 region has 13 residues. V shed 6 bases and J shed 0 bases, with 9 bases lying between them. The CDR3 nucleotides are TGTGCCAGCAGGGACTGGAGCTCCTACGAGCAGTACTTC. Translation gives CASRDWSSYEQYF.

This clonotype has just a few counts. The rearrangement uses TRBV28 and TRBJ2-7, with D hard to call. The CDR3 is 12 residues long. V shed 5 bases and J shed 7 bases, with 12 bases lying between them. CDR1 and CDR2 from the germline V gene are MDHEN and SYDVKM. CDR3 region: CASSPPLNEQYF. DNA of the CDR3: TGTGCCAGCAGTCCACCTTTGAATGAGCAGTACTTC.

The chain is built from TRBV27 and TRBJ2-1, with TRBD2 identical over 14 bases. This CDR3 is 16 amino acids long. V shed 5 bases and J 12 bases; nucleotides not matched to a gene: 12. CDR1 and CDR2 (germline): MNHEY, SMNVEV (reference sequence). This CDR3 is CASSASTSGRDPGQFF. As DNA, the CDR3 is TGTGCCAGCAGTGCCTCGACTAGCGGGAGGGACCCTGGGCAGTTCTTC.

This clonotype was counted a few times. The rearrangement uses TRBV6-1 and TRBJ2-7, with 12 bases fitting TRBD2. Looked up from germline, CDR1 is MNHNS and CDR2 is SASEGT. CDR3 length: 15 residues. V dropped 3 bases and J dropped 6; count of bases not matched to a gene: 6. CDR3 DNA sequence: TGTGCCAGCAGTGACCGGACTAGCGGGACCTCCGAGCAGTACGTC. Translated: CASSDRTSGTSEQYV.

This sequence joins TRBV11-2 and TRBJ2-1; 13 bases align to TRBD2. The J segment lost 8 bases and the V segment lost 4 bases, leaving 5 bases of the junction unmatched. Germline-derived CDR1 and CDR2 are SGHAT and FQNNGV. This CDR3 is built from 15 residues. CDR3 loop: CASSSRTSGSHEQFF. DNA for the CDR3: TGTGCCAGCAGCTCAAGGACTAGCGGGAGCCATGAGCAGTTCTTC.

This clonotype came up once. The chain uses TRBV7-3 and TRBJ2-7; TRBD1 matches 7 bases. With 5 bases clipped from V and 3 bases from J, the junction kept 7 bases outside the gene matches. CDR3 length equals 14 residues. Germline assignment: CDR1 SGHTA and CDR2 FQGTGA. CDR3 loop: CASSERQGGYEQYF. The CDR3 DNA sequence: TGTGCCAGCAGCGAGAGACAGGGCGGCTACGAGCAGTACTTC.

This rearrangement joins TRBV7-2 to TRBJ2-5; 7 nucleotides agree with TRBD2. Germline loops: CDR1 SGHTA, CDR2 FQGNSA. The CDR3 spans 13 residues. V was pared by 10 bases and J by 5 bases, with 10 bases of the junction left unmatched. CDR3 loop: CATGLGGWETQYF. The CDR3 nucleotides read TGTGCCACGGGGCTGGGGGGGTGGGAGACCCAGTACTTC.

The CDR3 DNA follows: TGTGCCAGCAGCTTAAGAGCGGCTAATACCTACGAGCAGTACTTC. It translates to CASSLRAANTYEQYF. The V call is TRBV7-6, the J call TRBJ2-7; D is possibly TRBD2 (5 bases). The CDR3 is 15 amino acids. CDR1 is SGHVS, CDR2 FNYEAQ, per germline. V lost 2 bases, J lost 2 bases, and 13 bases lay in between.

The rearrangement joins TRBV4-2 to TRBJ2-7; D gene unclear. V lost 1 base to trimming and J lost 2 bases, with 9 bases between them. Germline CDR1 and CDR2: LGHNA and YNFKEQ. This CDR3 comprises 14 residues. The chain's CDR3 is CASSQGQRTYEQYF. For the CDR3, the DNA is TGTGCCAGCAGCCAAGGGCAGAGGACCTACGAGCAGTACTTC.

The V gene is TRBV7-9, the J gene TRBJ2-7; 13 bases agree with TRBD2. CDR3 length: 16 amino acids. In germline, CDR1 is SEHNR, CDR2 FQNEAQ (reference sequence). V lost 5 bases to trimming and J lost 0 bases; unmatched junction nucleotides: 4. CDR3 in DNA: TGTGCCAGCAGCCCGGGACTAGCGGGGACCTCCTACGAGCAGTACTTC. As protein: CASSPGLAGTSYEQYF.

The chain has TRBV20-1 and TRBJ2-1, with 13 bases lining up with TRBD2. The germline V gene has CDR1 DFQATT and CDR2 SNEGSKA (reference sequence). V lost 0 bases to trimming and J lost 11 bases; unmatched junction nucleotides: 16. This CDR3 is built from 18 residues. CDR3 region: CSARDSKLTSGRASKQFF. CDR3 DNA: TGCAGTGCTAGAGACTCCAAACTTACTAGCGGGAGGGCATCAAAGCAGTTCTTC.

The genes are TRBV4-3 and TRBJ2-7, with 10 bases matching TRBD1. This CDR3 spans 15 amino acids. Germline V gene sequence: CDR1 LGHNA, CDR2 YSLEER. V gave up 2 bases and J gave up 5 bases; unmatched junction bases: 6. The CDR3 nucleotides are TGCGCCAGCAGCCAATCCGGGACAGGGGTCAACGAGCAGTACTTC. Protein: CASSQSGTGVNEQYF.

There are a few counts of this clonotype. This chain uses TRBV6-1 with TRBJ2-2; 8 bases agree with TRBD1. The V gene's germline CDR1 is MNHNS and CDR2 SASEGT. The CDR3 spans 16 residues. J was trimmed by 0 bases and V by 5 bases; bases with no gene match: 5. CDR3 sequence reads: CASSKGQGSNTGELFF. The CDR3 region has the DNA TGTGCCAGCAGTAAAGGACAGGGCTCGAACACCGGGGAGCTGTTTTTT.

This sequence joins TRBV10-3 and TRBJ2-5; 10 bases map to TRBD1. Germline assignment: CDR1 ENHRY and CDR2 SYGVKD. The junction had 9 bases not matched to a gene; V was cut back by 10 bases and J by 1 base. This CDR3 is 15 amino acids long. This CDR3 reads CATLPGQGTQETQYF. CDR3 nucleotides: TGTGCCACCCTACCGGGACAGGGGACCCAAGAGACCCAGTACTTC.

The gene calls are TRBV11-3 and TRBJ2-7; 8 positions match TRBD1. V trimming: 5 bases; J trimming: 5 bases; junction bases outside the gene matches: 17. Per the germline V gene, CDR1 is SGHNT and CDR2 is YENEEA. The CDR3 sequence is 17 residues long. The CDR3 DNA follows: TGTGCCAGCAGCGCGGGAAGAGGACAGGGTGCTTCCCACGAGCAGTACGTC. This sequence encodes CASSAGRGQGASHEQYV.

The chain has TRBV6-2 or TRBV6-3 and TRBJ2-1; D is possibly TRBD2 (5 bases). V was shortened by 5 bases and J by 3 bases, with 17 bases between the two germline ends. The CDR3 length is 16 residues. Germline V CDR1 and CDR2: MNHEY, SVGEGT. DNA of the CDR3: TGTGCCAGCAGTCCCTGGCGGCATGGACTCTACAATGAGCAGTTCTTC. Its translation is CASSPWRHGLYNEQFF.

The V gene is TRBV4-1, the J gene TRBJ2-3, with 8 bases matching TRBD2. CDR3 size: 17 residues. In germline, CDR1 is MGHRA, CDR2 YSYEKL. Losses at the gene ends were 1 base for V and 0 bases for J; bases not matched to a gene: 6. CDR3 sequence reads: CASSQAGGGESTDTQYF. CDR3 DNA sequence: TGCGCCAGCAGCCAAGCGGGGGGGGGAGAAAGCACAGATACGCAGTATTTT.

This clonotype was recorded many times. V usage is TRBV7-2 and J usage is TRBJ2-1; 8 bases align to TRBD2. Germline V gene data show CDR1 as SGHTA and CDR2 as FQGNSA. V lost 1 base to trimming and J lost 8 bases; unmatched junction nucleotides: 10. The CDR3 is 16 amino acids. As DNA, the CDR3 is TGTGCCAGCAGCTTAGGTCTAACCGGGAGGGGGTATGAGCAGTTCTTC. Translated: CASSLGLTGRGYEQFF.

J is TRBJ2-5 and V is TRBV2, with 9 bases matching TRBD2. CDR3 size: 15 residues. V dropped 8 bases and J dropped 2; count of bases not matched to a gene: 9. Germline CDR1 is SNHLY and CDR2 is FYNNEI. The CDR3 DNA reads TGTGCCAGCGGGGGGTTGGCGGGAGGGCAAGAGACCCAGTACTTC. As protein: CASGGLAGGQETQYF.

The chain carries TRBV20-1 and TRBJ2-1; 8 bases map to TRBD2. The germline gives CDR1 DFQATT, CDR2 SNEGSKA (reference sequence). The V segment lost 5 bases and the J segment 2 bases; nucleotides outside the gene matches: 8. This CDR3 spans 15 amino acids. The CDR3 region is CSAVAGRGTYNEQFF. CDR3 in DNA: TGCAGTGCTGTAGCGGGAAGGGGGACCTACAATGAGCAGTTCTTC.

This sequence joins TRBV5-5 and TRBJ1-4, with unresolved D. The V gene's germline CDR1 is SGHKS and CDR2 YYEKEE (reference sequence). The CDR3 extends over 15 amino acids. The V gene lost 4 bases and the J gene lost 7 bases, with 17 bases spanning the gap. This CDR3 reads CASSPRIGPFEKLFF. DNA of the CDR3: TGTGCCAGCAGCCCGAGGATCGGCCCCTTTGAAAAACTGTTTTTT. The full variable domain, completed using reference TRBV5-5 and TRBJ1-4, is DAGVTQSPTHLIKTRGQQVTLRCSPISGHKSVSWYQQVLGQGPQFIFQYYEKEERGRGNFPDRFSARQFPNYSSELNVNALLLGDSALYLCASSPRIGPFEKLFFGSGTQLSVL.

The sample holds a few counts of this clonotype. V usage is TRBV10-1 and J usage is TRBJ2-7; TRBD1 is a possible D gene (6 bases). CDR1 is WNHNN, CDR2 SYGVQD, per germline (reference sequence). V shed 8 bases and J shed 2 bases, with 16 bases lying between them. CDR3 length: 14 residues. The CDR3, as DNA: TGCGCCAGCTCTCTGACAGGCTTAACCTACGAGCAGTACGTC. Protein sequence: CASSLTGLTYEQYV.

This clonotype appeared many times. The chain combines TRBV7-8 with TRBJ2-7, with TRBD1 identical over 7 bases. The CDR3 length is 13 residues. Germline loops: CDR1 SGHVS, CDR2 FQNEAQ. With V trimmed by 6 bases and J by 2 bases, 4 bases remained unmatched. CDR3 loop: CASSPGQPYEQYF. DNA of the CDR3: TGTGCCAGCAGTCCGGGACAGCCCTACGAGCAGTACTTC.

This clonotype was observed a handful of times. The rearrangement links TRBV7-9 to TRBJ1-5; 7 bases fit TRBD1. Germline V gene data show CDR1 as SEHNR and CDR2 as FQNEAQ (reference sequence). The CDR3 spans 17 residues. Germline trimming cut 2 bases from V and 0 bases from J; bases unmatched to any gene: 7. The CDR3 is CASSLYDREFSNQPQHF. CDR3 bases: TGTGCCAGCAGCTTATACGACAGGGAATTTAGCAATCAGCCCCAGCATTTT.